The subject of this entry is one T cell receptor (beta chain). What it binds is unknown. The sample comes from a study of cytomegalovirus exposure and HLA in healthy donors. With 60 Vbeta and 13 Jbeta primers, the PCR was carried out. The assay was immunoSEQ multiplex PCR, and TCRdb's table has in-frame clones only and misses some. The data hold approximately 170,000 clones, with 65% to 80% observed a single time. The ends lost 6 bases at V and 1 base at J; junction bases unmatched: 8. The CDR3 runs to 16 residues. Germline loops: CDR1 MNHNY, CDR2 SVGAGI (reference sequence). Overall study findings and caveats: Solely CMV serostatus was available to characterize immune exposure. Testing in vitro showed three CMV-associated chains specific for CMV antigens. Later work associated roughly 15,000 TCR beta sequences with HLA alleles at 0.05 false discovery rate. Accurate prediction of HLA-A and HLA-B alleles (for most subjects) was reportedly achieved from TCR beta sequences.

This clonotype was obtained from a man younger than 45 in good health and CMV-seropositive. Material: PBMCs. The chain employs TRBV6-6 and TRBJ2-1; 8 bases align to TRBD2. CDR3 DNA: TGTGCCAGCAGCCCGCGGGGGACTAGGTCCTACAATGAGCAGTTCTTC. This encodes CASSPRGTRSYNEQFF.